A selection of T cell receptor beta chains follows, all from one sample in a study of T cell responses to AZD1222 COVID-19 vaccine. The method was immunoSEQ multiplex PCR; TCRdb's version includes in-frame clones alone and lacks a portion of them. Among some 150,000 clones listed, 90% to 95% were seen once. The sample was peripheral blood, taken on day 0 of AZD1222 vaccination. All receptors derive from an adult in good health. Both conserved end residues are part of each CDR3. The order of the fields is J gene, CDR3 length, D gene, clone size, V gene, CDR3 protein, CDR3 DNA. A D gene is named only where the DNA matches it firmly. The size field is filled for only some rows; it gives once, few, many or a size class.

>TRBJ1-1|14|NA|NA|TRBV6-6
CASTDGSQATEAFF
TGTGCCAGCACTGATGGCAGCCAGGCAACTGAAGCTTTCTTT
>TRBJ2-1|14|TRBD2|NA|TRBV10-3
CAISGLALKREQFF
TGTGCCATCAGCGGACTAGCGCTAAAAAGAGAGCAGTTCTTC
>TRBJ2-5|15|TRBD2|once|TRBV6-5
CASRLGTSGVRTQYF
TGTGCCAGCAGACTCGGGACTAGCGGGGTCAGGACCCAGTACTTC
>TRBJ2-1|15|TRBD2|once|TRBV15
CATRSGPHSYNEQFF
TGTGCCACCCGTAGCGGGCCTCACTCCTACAATGAGCAGTTCTTC
>TRBJ1-5|13|NA|once|TRBV7-8
CASSYMGNQPQHF
TGTGCCAGCAGTTATATGGGCAATCAGCCCCAGCATTTT
>TRBJ2-3|15|NA|NA|TRBV7-9
CASSLAALDTDTQYF
TGTGCCAGCAGCTTAGCCGCGCTTGACACAGATACGCAGTATTTT
>TRBJ2-5|15|NA|NA|TRBV7-2
CASSPRRGARETQYF
TGTGCCAGCAGCCCTAGACGGGGGGCGCGGGAGACCCAGTACTTC
>TRBJ1-6|15|TRBD1|NA|TRBV5-1
CASTTGGFSDSPLHF
TGCGCCAGCACGACAGGGGGATTTTCGGATTCACCCCTCCACTTT
>TRBJ2-1|17|TRBD2|NA|TRBV4-1
CASSQETLAEANNEQFF
TGCGCCAGCAGCCAAGAAACGCTAGCGGAGGCTAACAATGAGCAGTTCTTC
>TRBJ1-1|13|TRBD1|NA|TRBV5-4
CASSRTGGTEAFF
TGTGCCAGCAGCCGGACAGGGGGCACTGAAGCTTTCTTT
>TRBJ1-1|13|NA|NA|TRBV27
CASMELRNTEAFF
TGTGCCAGCATGGAGCTCCGGAACACTGAAGCTTTCTTT
>TRBJ1-5|16|NA|NA|TRBV21-1
CASSKVGTDRNQPQHF
TGTGCCAGCAGCAAAGTAGGAACAGATCGCAATCAGCCCCAGCATTTT
>TRBJ2-7|14|TRBD2|once|TRBV10-2
CASSSGTLYGEQYF
TGCGCCAGCTCTAGCGGGACTCTGTATGGCGAGCAGTACTTC
>TRBJ1-2|14|NA|NA|TRBV7-8
CASSLALGNYGYTF
TGTGCCAGCAGCTTAGCGCTGGGGAACTATGGCTACACCTTC
>TRBJ1-1|15|NA|NA|TRBV4-1
CASSQVGAANTEAFF
TGCGCCAGCAGCCAAGTAGGGGCGGCGAACACTGAAGCTTTCTTT
>TRBJ1-2|15|TRBD1|NA|TRBV5-5
CASSRADRGLYGYTF
TGTGCCAGCAGCCGAGCGGACAGGGGGCTCTATGGCTACACCTTC
>TRBJ2-3|17|NA|NA|TRBV11-2
CASSFVGRDRGTDTQYF
TGTGCCAGCAGCTTCGTAGGGCGGGATAGGGGCACAGATACGCAGTATTTT
>TRBJ1-5|15|NA|NA|TRBV7-2
CASSSDMNSNQPQHF
TGTGCCAGCAGCTCAGACATGAATAGCAATCAGCCCCAGCATTTT
>TRBJ1-1|12|NA|NA|TRBV5-6
CASSFSGTEAFF
TGTGCCAGCAGCTTTTCTGGTACTGAAGCTTTCTTT
>TRBJ2-5|15|NA|NA|TRBV5-5
CASSLAGQNQETQYF
TGTGCCAGCAGCTTGGCAGGGCAGAACCAAGAGACCCAGTACTTC
>TRBJ1-2|13|NA|NA|TRBV9
CASSVGSQVGYTF
TGTGCCAGCAGCGTAGGATCCCAGGTTGGCTACACCTTC
>TRBJ1-4|14|NA|NA|TRBV4-1
CASSPKGGAGKLFF
TGCGCCAGCAGCCCTAAGGGGGGGGCAGGAAAACTGTTTTTT
>TRBJ2-7|16|TRBD2|NA|TRBV6-5
CASSSTGSSGAYEQYF
TGTGCCAGCAGTTCTACGGGGTCTAGCGGAGCCTACGAGCAGTACTTC
>TRBJ2-1|14|NA|NA|TRBV7-3
CASSPGPGSGEQFF
TGTGCCAGCAGTCCCGGACCCGGCTCCGGGGAGCAGTTCTTC
>TRBJ1-1|14|TRBD1|NA|TRBV3-1/TRBV3-2
CASSRGTGDTEAFF
TGTGCCAGCAGCCGGGGGACAGGGGACACTGAAGCTTTCTTT
>TRBJ2-7|14|TRBD2|NA|TRBV9
CASSAGSGGYEQYF
TGTGCCAGCAGCGCCGGCAGCGGGGGTTACGAGCAGTACTTC
>TRBJ2-1|16|NA|NA|TRBV9
CASSLPGPTKYNEQFF
TGTGCCAGCAGCCTACCGGGACCCACGAAATACAATGAGCAGTTCTTC
>TRBJ1-4|14|TRBD1|NA|TRBV5-8
CASSPGQGSEKLFF
TGTGCCAGCAGCCCGGGACAGGGAAGTGAAAAACTGTTTTTT
>TRBJ2-1|14|NA|NA|TRBV5-1
CASSLGGPYNEQFF
TGCGCCAGCAGCTTAGGAGGGCCATACAATGAGCAGTTCTTC
>TRBJ2-3|16|TRBD2|once|TRBV27
CASNLIAGASTDTQYF
TGTGCCAGCAACCTCATAGCGGGAGCGAGCACAGATACGCAGTATTTT
>TRBJ1-1|14|TRBD1|NA|TRBV3-1/TRBV3-2
CASRSGQRNTEAFF
TGTGCCAGCAGGTCGGGACAGCGGAACACTGAAGCTTTCTTT
>TRBJ1-4|12|NA|once|TRBV19
CASTNQGEKLFF
TGTGCCAGTACTAATCAGGGGGAAAAACTGTTTTTT
>TRBJ1-5|13|NA|NA|TRBV5-1
CASSVEGEQPQHF
TGCGCCAGCAGCGTGGAGGGGGAACAGCCCCAGCATTTT
>TRBJ1-5|14|NA|NA|TRBV9
CASSVGRSNQPQHF
TGTGCCAGCAGCGTAGGTAGGAGCAATCAGCCCCAGCATTTT
>TRBJ2-5|15|TRBD1|once|TRBV5-1
CASSPGQGARETQYF
TGCGCCAGCAGCCCGGGACAGGGGGCGAGAGAGACCCAGTACTTC
>TRBJ2-7|11|NA|NA|TRBV20-1
CSVRFTYEQYF
TGCAGTGTCAGGTTTACCTACGAGCAGTACTTC
>TRBJ1-3|17|NA|few|TRBV4-1
CASSQEGGTTTGNTIYF
TGCGCCAGCAGCCAAGAGGGTGGGACGACCACTGGAAACACCATATATTTT
>TRBJ2-1|14|NA|NA|TRBV6-6
CASSYVNSYNEQFF
TGTGCCAGCAGTTACGTAAACAGTTACAATGAGCAGTTCTTC
>TRBJ1-5|12|TRBD1|once|TRBV19
CATSTGLQPQHF
TGTGCCACCTCGACAGGGCTCCAGCCCCAGCATTTT
>TRBJ2-2|15|NA|NA|TRBV18
CASSPLRGDTGELFF
TGTGCCAGCTCACCACTGAGGGGGGACACCGGGGAGCTGTTTTTT
>TRBJ1-2|13|NA|NA|TRBV18
CASSETGSYGYTF
TGTGCCAGCTCCGAGACAGGTTCCTATGGCTACACCTTC
>TRBJ2-1|15|NA|NA|TRBV5-4
CASSLGGGKYNEQFF
TGTGCCAGCAGCTTGGGGGGTGGGAAGTACAATGAGCAGTTCTTC